This is a list of T cell receptor beta chains from one sample in a study of cytotoxic CD8 clonotypes in ibrutinib-treated CLL. Clones were read by immunoSEQ multiplex PCR, and TCRdb kept only the in-frame ones, dropping some. The sample comprises approximately 130,000 clones, around four fifths of which are singletons, and 3% to 4% rests with the top ten. Specimen: PBMCs, collected after 24 months of ibrutinib treatment. The receptors stem from a human donor with chronic lymphocytic leukemia. Both conserved end residues are part of each CDR3. D genes are given only for firm matches. For some rows the clone size is stated as once, few or many, or as a class when expanded; others skip it.

clone size: few; V gene: TRBV6-5; J gene: TRBJ2-5; D gene: TRBD2; CDR3 protein: CASSYRPSGGQETQYF; CDR3 DNA: TGTGCCAGCAGTTATAGGCCTAGCGGGGGCCAGGAGACCCAGTACTTC
clone size: -; V gene: TRBV5-1; J gene: TRBJ1-3; D gene: -; CDR3 protein: CASSLVPNMEAVVGNTIYF; CDR3 DNA: TGCGCCAGCAGCTTGGTCCCTAATATGGAGGCGGTCGTAGGAAACACCATATATTTT
clone size: -; V gene: TRBV6-1; J gene: TRBJ2-7; D gene: TRBD2; CDR3 protein: CASSGAGRGGASYEQYF; CDR3 DNA: TGTGCCAGCAGTGGAGCAGGGCGCGGGGGGGCCTCCTACGAGCAGTACTTC
clone size: -; V gene: TRBV5-8; J gene: TRBJ2-1; D gene: -; CDR3 protein: CASSRTGTTYNEQFF; CDR3 DNA: TGTGCCAGCAGTCGTACCGGGACAACTTACAATGAGCAGTTCTTC
clone size: -; V gene: TRBV28; J gene: TRBJ1-4; D gene: TRBD1; CDR3 protein: CASSLAGGNEKLFF; CDR3 DNA: TGTGCCAGCAGCCTCGCAGGGGGTAATGAAAAACTGTTTTTT
clone size: -; V gene: TRBV7-2; J gene: TRBJ1-2; D gene: TRBD1; CDR3 protein: CASSKPGQGRYGYTF; CDR3 DNA: TGTGCCAGCAGCAAGCCGGGACAGGGACGCTATGGCTACACCTTC
clone size: -; V gene: TRBV19; J gene: TRBJ1-2; D gene: TRBD1; CDR3 protein: CASSVLRLNSGQGNGYTF; CDR3 DNA: TGTGCCAGTAGTGTACTTCGGCTTAACAGCGGACAGGGAAATGGCTACACCTTC
clone size: -; V gene: TRBV7-8; J gene: TRBJ1-4; D gene: -; CDR3 protein: CASSLTANEKLFF; CDR3 DNA: TGTGCCAGCAGCCTAACCGCGAATGAAAAACTGTTTTTT
clone size: -; V gene: TRBV20-1; J gene: TRBJ1-3; D gene: -; CDR3 protein: CSARRGNTIYF; CDR3 DNA: TGCAGTGCTAGAAGAGGAAACACCATATATTTT
clone size: -; V gene: TRBV7-9; J gene: TRBJ1-5; D gene: TRBD1; CDR3 protein: CASSLAYRGRSNQPQHF; CDR3 DNA: TGTGCCAGCAGCTTAGCTTACAGGGGGCGAAGCAATCAGCCCCAGCATTTT
clone size: -; V gene: TRBV28; J gene: TRBJ2-7; D gene: TRBD1; CDR3 protein: CASGRKDRAYEQYF; CDR3 DNA: TGTGCCAGCGGCCGAAAAGACAGGGCCTACGAGCAGTACTTC
clone size: -; V gene: TRBV2; J gene: TRBJ1-5; D gene: -; CDR3 protein: CASKAGMGNQPQHF; CDR3 DNA: TGTGCCAGCAAGGCCGGAATGGGCAATCAGCCCCAGCATTTT
clone size: -; V gene: TRBV6-1; J gene: TRBJ1-4; D gene: -; CDR3 protein: CASMGGVPEKLFF; CDR3 DNA: TGTGCCAGCATGGGCGGGGTACCGGAAAAACTGTTTTTT
clone size: -; V gene: TRBV5-1; J gene: TRBJ1-1; D gene: -; CDR3 protein: CASSQGGANTEAFF; CDR3 DNA: TGCGCCAGCAGCCAAGGGGGGGCGAACACTGAAGCTTTCTTT
clone size: once; V gene: TRBV6-1; J gene: TRBJ2-7; D gene: TRBD1; CDR3 protein: CASTTDRRSSYEQYF; CDR3 DNA: TGTGCCAGCACCACGGACAGGAGAAGCTCCTACGAGCAGTACTTC
clone size: -; V gene: TRBV4-1; J gene: TRBJ2-3; D gene: -; CDR3 protein: CASSFGAGPSTDTQYF; CDR3 DNA: TGCGCCAGCAGCTTCGGGGCGGGGCCTAGCACAGATACGCAGTATTTT
clone size: -; V gene: TRBV4-3; J gene: TRBJ2-3; D gene: TRBD2; CDR3 protein: CASSQTGLAGGADTQYF; CDR3 DNA: TGCGCCAGCAGCCAAACGGGACTAGCGGGGGGGGCAGATACGCAGTATTTT